This TCR beta chain is from a study of beta chain features in type 1 diabetes. Overall study findings and caveats: Sequencing from cDNA could over-represent high-TCR-expressing cells. Across all four CD4+ subsets, people with type 1 diabetes showed modestly shorter TCRB CDR3s.

Reverse transcribing all isolated RNA meant expressed TCRB transcripts were sequenced. Data came from immunoSEQ multiplex PCR; TCRdb stores just in-frame clones and leaves some out. The sample consists of about 260,000 clones, more than 65% of them appearing once. The CDR3 spans 17 residues. V was pared by 7 bases and J by 3 bases, with 13 bases of the junction left unmatched. Looked up from germline, CDR1 is SQVTM and CDR2 is ANQGSEA. In the case of this clone: Antigen unknown.

The clonotype originates from a man younger than 45 in good health. The V call is TRBV29-1, the J call TRBJ2-1; 12 bases map to TRBD2. Material for sequencing was naive CD4+ T cells from blood. In nucleotides, the CDR3 is TGCAGCGGGGGCGGACTAGCGGGACCCTTTAACTACAATGAGCAGTTCTTC. The encoded protein is CSGGGLAGPFNYNEQFF.